This T cell receptor (beta chain) was observed in a study of regulatory T cells in long-lasting Graves disease. Across the whole study: New Graves' disease cases had less than 3 months of antithyroid drugs.

Only a few counts were recorded for this clonotype. Its matching antigen is unknown. Time point reported: newly diagnosed GD, antithyroid drugs for less than 3 months. The TCR library was prepared using RNA isolated from PBMCs. Doctors identified Graves' disease using the American Thyroid Association guidelines. Notes on the study in general: Public clonotype sharing was higher in persistent than newly diagnosed patients. Persistent disease preferred TRBV28, TRBJ1-2 and TRBJ2-5.

The ends were cut back, 7 bases at V and 2 bases at J, with 21 bases in the middle. Germline loops: CDR1 MNHNS, CDR2 SASEGT. The CDR3 length is 16 residues. For TCR beta, libraries came from iRepertoire HTBI primers and Arm-PCR of CDR3 regions. In TCRdb, the multiplex PCR reads were re-called with MiXCR into one record per CDR3 protein. Of hundreds of thousands of distinct CDR3 sequences listed, roughly 15% are singletons. The same sample was also used in a study of T cells in Graves' hyperthyroidism and ophthalmopathy.

The specimen was peripheral blood mononuclear cells (PBMCs), collected at new diagnosis, from a patient treated with antithyroid drugs. The V gene is TRBV6-1, the J gene TRBJ2-7; tentative D call: TRBD2 (5 bases). The source is a woman in her 30s with Graves disease. CDR3 DNA sequence: TGTGCCAGCACCCTAAGCGGCAGTCCATTTACCTACGAGCAGTACTTC. This codes for CASTLSGSPFTYEQYF.